This section outlines one T cell receptor beta chain sequence together with its context. The target antigen is unknown. The CDR3 consists of 15 residues. V lost 4 bases to trimming and J lost 10 bases; unmatched junction nucleotides: 15. Germline V gene sequence: CDR1 KGHSH, CDR2 LQKENI. This sample is part of a study of OX40 agonist ivuxolimab in advanced cancers. Study summary: Participants averaged about 60 years of age (range about 23 to 80) and were approximately 81% male. Study-wide points: The study observed clonal expansion of CD4+ and CD8+ blood T cells by week 6 at 0.1 to 3.0 mg/kg.

Data came from immunoSEQ multiplex PCR; TCRdb stores just in-frame clones and leaves some out. The sample carries 50,000 or so clones, roughly 84% recorded once. The J gene is TRBJ1-2, the V gene TRBV18, with TRBD1 matching 7 bases. The source was CD4+ or CD8+ T cells sorted from blood, collected in a trial of the OX40 agonist ivuxolimab. The sequence was obtained from an adult with an advanced solid tumor such as melanoma, head and neck, liver or kidney cancer. The CDR3 nucleotides are TGTGCCAGCTCACTCGGATCAGGGGGAGAGAGGGACTACACCTTC. Encoded protein: CASSLGSGGERDYTF.